This T cell receptor (beta chain) emerged from a study of blood T cell repertoires in COVID-19. Sequencing used immunoSEQ multiplex PCR; TCRdb keeps in-frame clones, though not all of them. The data show approximately 120,000 clones, around 76% seen once. The V gene end was trimmed by 4 bases and the J gene end by 4 bases; junction bases not matched to a gene: 15. Germline V gene lookup returns CDR1 SQVTM and CDR2 ANQGSEA. CDR3 size: 17 residues. The sample taken for sequencing was peripheral blood. This TCR derives from a man at least 80 years old with COVID-19, enrolled during active disease. The chain employs TRBV29-1 and TRBJ2-1; 8 nucleotides agree with TRBD2. CDR3 DNA: TGCAGCGTTGCGGGTGCGGGAGGTGTCACCCTTTACAATGAGCAGTTCTTC. Translating gives CSVAGAGGVTLYNEQFF.